This TCR beta chain was sequenced during a study of CD8+ T cells in alopecia areata. In the study overall: In an open-label trial, patients got 5 to 10 mg tofacitinib twice daily. Overall study findings and caveats: Higher clonality was seen in lesional scalp than in normal scalp, especially in alopecia totalis/universalis.

After isolation, RNA underwent reverse transcription to generate cDNA as the sequencing template. The method was immunoSEQ multiplex PCR; TCRdb's version includes in-frame clones alone and lacks a portion of them. The sample has some 200,000 clones; 59% are singletons. This clone was seen only once. Its antigen is not identified. V lost 1 base to trimming and J lost 11 bases, with 14 bases between them. This CDR3 has 13 amino acids. Germline V gives CDR1 SEHNR, CDR2 FQNEAQ (reference sequence). J is TRBJ1-1 and V is TRBV7-9; possible D gene TRBD1, 5 bases. The receptor was isolated from a human donor with alopecia areata. This specimen was CD4+ T cells sorted from blood, taken at week 0. Here the CDR3 DNA reads TGTGCCAGCAGCTTAGTATACAGGACTGGGGCTTTCTTT. Protein product: CASSLVYRTGAFF.